One T cell receptor beta chain is described in this entry. In the study's own analysis: It was from reference gene primer amplification that nucleated cell counts were estimated. The data were produced by immunoSEQ multiplex PCR, yet TCRdb's version contains in-frame clones alone and is incomplete. That table is the source of V, J and clone size, and D and trimming were worked out from the DNA. This sample has 20,000 to 30,000 clones, with more than 70% found just once. The data were obtained in a study of blood T cell repertoires in COVID-19. The wider study: The United States, Italy and Spain provided the acute and convalescent COVID-19 samples. From T cells, B-cell-depleted T cells, or PBMCs came the material, which was cDNA or gDNA.

Sequenced sample: peripheral blood. This clonotype was obtained from a human donor with active COVID-19. The donor label of this sample is uncertain.

As DNA, the CDR3 is TGTGCCAGCAGCTCAACGGGGGGGCCGCGAGTCGCAGATACGCAGTATTTT. This translates into CASSSTGGPRVADTQYF. This chain joins TRBV9 and TRBJ2-3, with 8 bases identical to TRBD2. The CDR3 contains 17 residues. V shed 4 bases and J 4 bases; nucleotides not matched to a gene: 14. Germline CDR1 is SGDLS and CDR2 is YYNGEE.